These 18 T cell receptor beta chains came from one sample sequenced in a study of response to subunit inactivated influenza vaccine. From the RT-PCR reads, TCRdb called clonotypes with MiXCR, one entry per CDR3 protein. The sample lists 450,000 to 600,000 distinct CDR3 sequences; about 15% were seen once. The sample was CD4+ T cells sorted from PBMCs, taken about 24 months after vaccination. These receptor sequences come from a man in his fifties or sixties who received an inactivated influenza vaccine.

The table lists this clonotype with a few counts. The V call is TRBV4-3, the J call TRBJ2-1; 8 nucleotides agree with TRBD1. Germline values: CDR1 LGHNA, CDR2 YSLEER. Trimming at V came to 0 bases and at J to 2 bases, leaving 12 bases not matched to a gene. The CDR3 is made up of 19 amino acids. Written as DNA, the CDR3 is TGCGCCAGCAGCCAAGACCCTCCGACAGGGGCTGAAACCTACAATGAGCAGTTCTTC. This translates into CASSQDPPTGAETYNEQFF.

The chain carries TRBV7-9 and TRBJ2-7; D is uncertain. The CDR3 is 15 amino acids. Germline V gene sequence: CDR1 SEHNR, CDR2 FQNEAQ (reference sequence). The ends were cut back, 1 base at V and 3 bases at J, with 13 bases in the middle. The CDR3 DNA reads TGTGCCAGCAGCTTAGAAGACGGCAGACGCTACGAGCAGTACTTC. It yields the protein CASSLEDGRRYEQYF.

This clonotype was seen repeatedly, ten times or more. This sequence joins TRBV5-1 and TRBJ2-1, with D possibly being TRBD2 (6 bases). V lost 2 bases to trimming and J lost 5 bases, with 8 bases between them. This CDR3 comprises 13 residues. Germline V lookup: CDR1 SGHRS, CDR2 YFSETQ. The CDR3 loop reads CASSFGGNNEQFF. For the CDR3, the DNA is TGCGCCAGCAGCTTCGGGGGAAACAATGAGCAGTTCTTC.

This sequence joins TRBV6-2 or TRBV6-3 and TRBJ2-7, with D tentatively TRBD1 or TRBD2 (5 bases each). Trimming took off 6 bases at V and 4 bases at J, with 13 bases between the two ends. The germline CDR1 and CDR2 sequences are MNHEY and SVGEGT. The CDR3 is made up of 13 amino acids. CDR3 loop: CASSRDRFYEQYF. CDR3 in DNA: TGTGCCAGCAGCCGGGACCGATTTTACGAGCAGTACTTC.

The CDR3 region is CASSSRGFSYEQYF. Here the CDR3 DNA reads TGTGCCAGCAGCTCTCGGGGCTTCTCCTACGAGCAGTACTTC. This rearrangement joins TRBV7-9 to TRBJ2-7; D tentatively reads TRBD1 or TRBD2 (5 bases each). The CDR3 has 14 amino acids. From germline, CDR1 is SEHNR and CDR2 FQNEAQ (reference sequence). Trimming stripped 4 bases from V and 0 bases from J, with 10 bases between.

The V call is TRBV20-1, the J call TRBJ2-1; D not certain. CDR1 and CDR2 from the germline V gene are DFQATT and SNEGSKA (reference sequence). Trimming pared 4 bases from V and 9 bases from J, leaving 10 bases between. This CDR3 is built from 11 residues. The CDR3 is CSATIVAEQFF. The CDR3 DNA follows: TGCAGTGCTACCATAGTGGCTGAGCAGTTCTTC.

This clonotype was seen more than once but under ten times. The chain couples TRBV2 to TRBJ1-5, with D perhaps TRBD1 (5 bases). This CDR3 is built from 15 residues. Trimming cost V 3 bases and J 1 base, with 10 bases left between them. The germline V gene has CDR1 SNHLY and CDR2 FYNNEI. Here the CDR3 DNA reads TGTGCCAGCAGTGAGGGGGGAACCAGCAATCAGCCCCAGCATTTT. Its protein product is CASSEGGTSNQPQHF.

The chain employs TRBV20-1 and TRBJ2-5; 7 nucleotides match TRBD1. Germline V gene lookup returns CDR1 DFQATT and CDR2 SNEGSKA (reference sequence). V shed 2 bases, J shed 5 bases, and the junction held 2 bases outside the gene matches. The CDR3 contains 12 residues. CDR3 amino acids: CSARKTGETQYF. The CDR3 DNA reads TGCAGTGCTAGAAAGACAGGGGAGACCCAGTACTTC.

The chain combines TRBV18 with TRBJ2-7; 8 bases map to TRBD2. CDR1 and CDR2 from the germline V gene are KGHSH and LQKENI. The CDR3 covers 16 residues. Trimming at V came to 1 base and at J to 3 bases, leaving 8 bases not matched to a gene. The CDR3 coding sequence is TGTGCCAGCTCACCACTGGCCAGCGGGGGAGGCTACGAGCAGTACTTC. This codes for CASSPLASGGGYEQYF.

The chain is built from TRBV12-3 or TRBV12-4 and TRBJ1-1, with a weak D call TRBD1 (5 bases). The CDR3 runs 16 residues. The V end was cut by 6 bases, the J end by 2 bases, with 19 bases between. CDR3 sequence: CASRGGRGLSNTEAFF. The CDR3 coding sequence is TGTGCCAGCAGGGGGGGACGGGGCCTTTCCAACACTGAAGCTTTCTTT.

This clonotype has just a few counts. The chain recombines TRBV10-3 with TRBJ2-7, with 8 bases lining up with TRBD1. After removal of 6 bases from V and 0 bases from J, the junction contained 4 bases not matched to a gene. This CDR3 is built from 14 residues. The V gene's germline CDR1 is ENHRY and CDR2 SYGVKD. CDR3 sequence: CAIRQGQGSYEQYF. The DNA of the CDR3 is TGTGCCATCAGGCAAGGACAGGGCTCCTACGAGCAGTACTTC.

At least ten counts were recorded for this clonotype. V is TRBV12-3 or TRBV12-4 and J is TRBJ1-1, with unresolved D. V lost 7 bases to trimming and J lost 1 base, with 10 bases between them. This CDR3 has 13 residues. CDR3 sequence (DNA): TGTGCCAGCAAATTATGGGGGAACACTGAAGCTTTCTTT. Encoded protein: CASKLWGNTEAFF.

In this sample, this clonotype turned up once. The rearrangement uses TRBV4-2 and TRBJ2-3; a possible D gene is TRBD1 (7 bases). V gave up 0 bases and J gave up 2 bases, with 15 bases separating them. CDR1 is LGHNA, CDR2 YNFKEQ, per germline. CDR3 length: 17 residues. The CDR3 nucleotides are TGTGCCAGCAGCCAAGAAGAGGGCAGGGGGGCCACAGATACGCAGTATTTT. Protein: CASSQEEGRGATDTQYF.

The chain carries TRBV6-1 and TRBJ2-1; the D is unclear. Between the trimmed V and J ends, which lost 6 bases and 15 bases, there was a span of 21 bases. The CDR3 contains 13 residues. CDR1 MNHNS and CDR2 SASEGT come from the germline V gene. The CDR3 bases are TGTGCCAGCAGCGAGTACACCGGGTACAGAGGGTTCTTC. It translates to CASSEYTGYRGFF.

This clonotype was seen ten or more times. The CDR3 here is CSAPTGGNTEAFF. The CDR3 bases are TGCAGTGCACCGACAGGGGGAAACACTGAAGCTTTCTTT. The V and J genes are TRBV20-1 and TRBJ1-1; 9 bases fit TRBD1. Germline V gene sequence: CDR1 DFQATT, CDR2 SNEGSKA (reference sequence). CDR3 length equals 13 residues. V trimming: 6 bases; J trimming: 2 bases; junction bases outside the gene matches: 4.

The V gene is TRBV20-1, the J gene TRBJ2-7, with 9 bases fitting TRBD1. Germline trimming cut 4 bases from V and 4 bases from J; bases unmatched to any gene: 8. Germline loops: CDR1 DFQATT, CDR2 SNEGSKA (reference sequence). The CDR3 loop spans 14 amino acids. The CDR3 coding sequence is TGCAGTGCTACGGACCGGGACAGGGCGTACGAGCAGTACTTC. It encodes CSATDRDRAYEQYF.

This clonotype has just a few counts. V and J are TRBV5-6 and TRBJ2-1; unclear D gene. The germline V gene has CDR1 SGHDT and CDR2 YYEEEE. V lost 2 bases to trimming and J lost 7 bases, with 4 bases between them. This CDR3 region has 11 residues. For the CDR3, the DNA is TGTGCCAGCAGCTTCCAGAATGAGCAGTTCTTC. Encoded protein: CASSFQNEQFF.

The sample holds many counts of this clonotype. This sequence joins TRBV29-1 and TRBJ2-1; D possibly corresponds to TRBD1 (6 bases). The CDR3 runs to 14 residues. Germline V gives CDR1 SQVTM, CDR2 ANQGSEA. With 5 bases removed from V and 5 bases from J, the gap between germline ends came to 16 bases. The CDR3 nucleotides are TGCAGCGTTTCGGACAGAGACCCTAACAATGAGCAGTTCTTC. Amino acids: CSVSDRDPNNEQFF.